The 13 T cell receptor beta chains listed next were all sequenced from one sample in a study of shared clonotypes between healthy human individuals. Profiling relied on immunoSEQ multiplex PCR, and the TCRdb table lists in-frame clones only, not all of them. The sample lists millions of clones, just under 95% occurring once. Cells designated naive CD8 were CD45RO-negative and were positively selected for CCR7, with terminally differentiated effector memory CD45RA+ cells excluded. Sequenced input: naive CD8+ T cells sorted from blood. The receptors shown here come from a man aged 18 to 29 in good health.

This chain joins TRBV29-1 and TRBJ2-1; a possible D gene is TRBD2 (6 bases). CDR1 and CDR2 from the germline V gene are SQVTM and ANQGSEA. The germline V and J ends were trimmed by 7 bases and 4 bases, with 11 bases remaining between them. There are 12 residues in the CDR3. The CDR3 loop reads CSGFGGYNEQFF. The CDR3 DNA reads TGCAGCGGATTTGGGGGGTACAATGAGCAGTTCTTC.

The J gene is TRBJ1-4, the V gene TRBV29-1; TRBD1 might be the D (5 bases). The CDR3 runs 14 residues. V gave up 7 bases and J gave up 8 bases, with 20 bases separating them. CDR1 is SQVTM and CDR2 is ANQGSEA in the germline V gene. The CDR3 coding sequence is TGCAGCGCTGGAGGTCCAGGGTTTGAGGAAAAACTGTTTTTT. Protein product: CSAGGPGFEEKLFF.

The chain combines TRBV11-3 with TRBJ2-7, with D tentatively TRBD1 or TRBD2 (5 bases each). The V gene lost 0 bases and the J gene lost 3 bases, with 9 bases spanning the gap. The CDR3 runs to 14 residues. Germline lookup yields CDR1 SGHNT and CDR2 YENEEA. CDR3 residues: CASSLEGDGYEQYF. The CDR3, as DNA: TGTGCCAGCAGCTTAGAGGGGGATGGCTACGAGCAGTACTTC.

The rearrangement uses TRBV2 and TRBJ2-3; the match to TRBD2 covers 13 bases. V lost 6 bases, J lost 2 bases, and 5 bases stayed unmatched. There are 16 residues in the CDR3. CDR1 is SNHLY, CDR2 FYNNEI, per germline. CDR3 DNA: TGTGCCAGCAGCGGGACTAGCGGGATGGTCACAGATACGCAGTATTTT. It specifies CASSGTSGMVTDTQYF.

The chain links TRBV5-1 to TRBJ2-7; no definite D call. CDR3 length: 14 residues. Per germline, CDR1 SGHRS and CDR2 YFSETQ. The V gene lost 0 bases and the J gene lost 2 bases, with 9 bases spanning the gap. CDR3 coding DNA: TGCGCCAGCAGCTTGGCGGGCCGCACCTACGAGCAGTACTTC. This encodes CASSLAGRTYEQYF.

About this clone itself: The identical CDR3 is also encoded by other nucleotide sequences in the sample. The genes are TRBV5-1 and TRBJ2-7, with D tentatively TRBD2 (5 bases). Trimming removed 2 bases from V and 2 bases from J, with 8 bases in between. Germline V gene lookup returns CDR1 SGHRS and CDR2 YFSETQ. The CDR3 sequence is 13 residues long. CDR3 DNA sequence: TGCGCCAGCAGCTTTGGGAGTACCTACGAGCAGTACTTC. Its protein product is CASSFGSTYEQYF.

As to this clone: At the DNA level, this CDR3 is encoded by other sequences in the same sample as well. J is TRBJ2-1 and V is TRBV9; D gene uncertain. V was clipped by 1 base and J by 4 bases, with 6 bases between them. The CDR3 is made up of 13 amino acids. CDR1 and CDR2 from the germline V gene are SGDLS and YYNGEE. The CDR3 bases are TGTGCCAGCAGCGTAACCGGATACAATGAGCAGTTCTTC. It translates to CASSVTGYNEQFF.

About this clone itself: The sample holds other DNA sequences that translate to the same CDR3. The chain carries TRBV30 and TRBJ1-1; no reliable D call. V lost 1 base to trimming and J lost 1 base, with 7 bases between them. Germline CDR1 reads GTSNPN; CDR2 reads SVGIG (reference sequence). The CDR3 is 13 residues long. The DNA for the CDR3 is TGTGCCTGGAGTGCCTGGGGGAACACTGAAGCTTTCTTT. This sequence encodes CAWSAWGNTEAFF.

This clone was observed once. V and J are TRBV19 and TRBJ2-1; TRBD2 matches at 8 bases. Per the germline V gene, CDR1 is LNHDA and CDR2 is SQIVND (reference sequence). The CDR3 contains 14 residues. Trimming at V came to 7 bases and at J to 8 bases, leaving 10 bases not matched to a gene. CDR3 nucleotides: TGTGCCAGTACCCCGGGGGGGAACCGCGATGAGCAGTTCTTC. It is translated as CASTPGGNRDEQFF.

The CDR3 region is CASSLSATDYEQYF. As DNA, the CDR3 is TGTGCCAGCAGCTTAAGTGCGACAGACTACGAGCAGTACTTC. The chain links TRBV7-9 to TRBJ2-7; tentative D call: TRBD1 (5 bases). V was shortened by 2 bases and J by 3 bases, with 11 bases between the two germline ends. The CDR3 is made up of 14 amino acids. Germline V lookup: CDR1 SEHNR, CDR2 FQNEAQ (reference sequence).

As DNA, the CDR3 is TGTGCCACCAGCGGAACAGGGGGCTGGACTGAAGCTTTCTTT. Translated, it gives CATSGTGGWTEAFF. The chain employs TRBV15 and TRBJ1-1; 9 bases match TRBD1. Per germline, CDR1 LNHNV and CDR2 YYDKDF (reference sequence). V dropped 5 bases and J dropped 5; count of bases not matched to a gene: 6. The CDR3 sequence is 14 residues long.

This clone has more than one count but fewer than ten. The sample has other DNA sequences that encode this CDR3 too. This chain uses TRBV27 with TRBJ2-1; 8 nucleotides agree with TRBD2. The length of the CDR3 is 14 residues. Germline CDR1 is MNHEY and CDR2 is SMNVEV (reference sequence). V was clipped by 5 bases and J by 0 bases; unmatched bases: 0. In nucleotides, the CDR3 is TGTGCCAGCAGTAGCGGGAGCTCCTACAATGAGCAGTTCTTC. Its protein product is CASSSGSSYNEQFF.

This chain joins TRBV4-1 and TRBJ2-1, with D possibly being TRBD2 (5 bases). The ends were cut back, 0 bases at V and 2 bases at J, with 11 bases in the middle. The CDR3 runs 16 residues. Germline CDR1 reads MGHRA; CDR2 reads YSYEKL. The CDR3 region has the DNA TGCGCCAGCAGCCAAGAAGAAGCGGTAGCCTACAATGAGCAGTTCTTC. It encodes CASSQEEAVAYNEQFF.